The clone carrying this T cell receptor beta chain was observed a handful of times. The CDR3 has 15 residues. Per the germline V gene, CDR1 is KGHDR and CDR2 is SFDVKD. Trimming pared 5 bases from V and 5 bases from J, leaving 17 bases between. The data were obtained in a study of T cells in Graves' hyperthyroidism and ophthalmopathy. The wider study: Peripheral blood was collected at initial diagnosis, before any treatment.

Patients were excluded for uncontrolled infection, other autoimmune disease, pregnancy or lactation. The diagnostic basis comprised clinical symptoms, serum thyroxine and TRAb, thyroid ultrasound and orbital computed tomography. Amplification of TCR beta CDR3 regions used RNA as the template. When the TCR CDR3 underwent first-round RT-PCR, the HTBI primer set was used. TCRdb re-called the multiplex PCR reads through MiXCR, storing one row per CDR3 protein. The sample lists around 360,000 distinct CDR3 sequences, nearly 15% occurring once. The rearrangement joins TRBV24-1 to TRBJ2-5, with a tentative D call TRBD1 (6 bases). Sequenced input: blood. This sequence was found in a woman aged 60-70 years with Graves' ophthalmopathy. The CDR3 bases are TGTGCCACCAGTGCCTCTCCAGGGGAACTTGAGACCCAGTACTTC. Translated, it gives CATSASPGELETQYF.